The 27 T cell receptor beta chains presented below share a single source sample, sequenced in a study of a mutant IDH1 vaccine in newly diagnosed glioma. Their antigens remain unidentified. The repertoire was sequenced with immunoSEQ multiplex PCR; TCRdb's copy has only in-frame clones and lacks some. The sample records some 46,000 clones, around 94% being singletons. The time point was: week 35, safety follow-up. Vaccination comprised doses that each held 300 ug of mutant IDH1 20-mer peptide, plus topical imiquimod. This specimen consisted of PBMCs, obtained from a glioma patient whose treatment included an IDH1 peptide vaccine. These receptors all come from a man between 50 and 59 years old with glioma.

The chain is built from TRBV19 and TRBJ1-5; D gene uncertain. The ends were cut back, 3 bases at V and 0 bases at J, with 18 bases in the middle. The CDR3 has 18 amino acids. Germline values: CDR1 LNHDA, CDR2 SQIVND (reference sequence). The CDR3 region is CASSIRVKGWYSNQPQHF. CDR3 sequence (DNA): TGTGCCAGTAGTATCCGGGTGAAGGGATGGTATAGCAATCAGCCCCAGCATTTT.

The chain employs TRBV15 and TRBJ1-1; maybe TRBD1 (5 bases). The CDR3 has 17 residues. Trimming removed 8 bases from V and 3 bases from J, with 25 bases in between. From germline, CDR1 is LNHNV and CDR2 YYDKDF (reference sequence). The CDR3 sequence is CATRPGLSFGRDTEAFF. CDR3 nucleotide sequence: TGTGCCACCCGTCCGGGGCTCTCCTTCGGACGCGACACTGAAGCTTTCTTT.

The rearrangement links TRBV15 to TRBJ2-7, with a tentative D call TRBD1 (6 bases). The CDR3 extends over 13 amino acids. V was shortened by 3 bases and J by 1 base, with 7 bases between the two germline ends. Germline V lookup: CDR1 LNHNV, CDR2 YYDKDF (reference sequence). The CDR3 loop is CATSRGASYEQYF. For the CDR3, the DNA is TGTGCCACCAGCAGGGGGGCGTCCTACGAGCAGTACTTC.

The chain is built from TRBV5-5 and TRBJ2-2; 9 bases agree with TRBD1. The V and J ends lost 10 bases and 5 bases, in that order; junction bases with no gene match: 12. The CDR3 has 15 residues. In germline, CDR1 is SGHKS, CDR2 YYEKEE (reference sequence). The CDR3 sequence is CASNLQGAKTGELFF. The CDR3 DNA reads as TGTGCCTCAAACCTACAGGGGGCAAAAACCGGGGAGCTGTTTTTT.

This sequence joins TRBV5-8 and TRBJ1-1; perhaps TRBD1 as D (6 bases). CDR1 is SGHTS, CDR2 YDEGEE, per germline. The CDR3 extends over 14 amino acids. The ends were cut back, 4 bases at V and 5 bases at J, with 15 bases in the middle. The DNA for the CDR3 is TGTGCCAGCAGCAAGGGGGGCGCTAGGACTGAAGCTTTCTTT. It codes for CASSKGGARTEAFF.

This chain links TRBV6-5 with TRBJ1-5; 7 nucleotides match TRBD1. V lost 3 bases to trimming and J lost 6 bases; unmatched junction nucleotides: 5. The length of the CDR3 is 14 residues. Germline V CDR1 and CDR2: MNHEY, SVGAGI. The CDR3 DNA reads TGTGCCAGCAGTTATGCAGGGGGAGTTCAGCCCCAGCATTTT. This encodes CASSYAGGVQPQHF.

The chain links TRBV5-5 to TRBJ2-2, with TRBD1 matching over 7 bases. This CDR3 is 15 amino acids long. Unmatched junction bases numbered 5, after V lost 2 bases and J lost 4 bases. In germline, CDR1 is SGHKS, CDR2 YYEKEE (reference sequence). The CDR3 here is CASSFKGASTGELFF. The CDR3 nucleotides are TGTGCCAGCAGCTTTAAGGGGGCTAGCACCGGGGAGCTGTTTTTT.

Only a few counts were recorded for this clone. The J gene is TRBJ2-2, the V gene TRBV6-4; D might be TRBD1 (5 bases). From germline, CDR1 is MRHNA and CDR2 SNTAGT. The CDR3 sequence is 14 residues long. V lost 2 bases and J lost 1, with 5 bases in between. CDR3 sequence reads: CASSDGQNTGELFF. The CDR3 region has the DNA TGTGCCAGCAGTGACGGACAGAACACCGGGGAGCTGTTTTTT.

The chain's CDR3 is CASSFTRGHGYTF. Written as DNA, the CDR3 is TGTGCCAGCAGCTTTACCAGGGGGCACGGCTACACCTTC. The J gene is TRBJ1-2, the V gene TRBV7-3; the match to TRBD1 covers 8 bases. The ends lost 3 bases at V and 8 bases at J; junction bases unmatched: 5. The CDR3 extends over 13 amino acids. Germline CDR1 is SGHTA and CDR2 is FQGTGA.

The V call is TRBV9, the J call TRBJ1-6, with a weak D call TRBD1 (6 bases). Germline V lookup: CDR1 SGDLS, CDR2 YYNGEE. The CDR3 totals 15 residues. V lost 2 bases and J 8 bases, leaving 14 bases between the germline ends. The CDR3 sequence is CASSVNDGGDSPLHF. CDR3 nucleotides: TGTGCCAGCAGCGTTAATGATGGGGGCGATTCACCCCTCCACTTT.

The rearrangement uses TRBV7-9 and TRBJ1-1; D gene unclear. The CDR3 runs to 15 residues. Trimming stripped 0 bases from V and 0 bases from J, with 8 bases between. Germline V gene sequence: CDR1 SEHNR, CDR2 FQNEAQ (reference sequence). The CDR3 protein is CASSLAGSMNTEAFF. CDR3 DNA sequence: TGTGCCAGCAGCTTAGCTGGCAGCATGAACACTGAAGCTTTCTTT.

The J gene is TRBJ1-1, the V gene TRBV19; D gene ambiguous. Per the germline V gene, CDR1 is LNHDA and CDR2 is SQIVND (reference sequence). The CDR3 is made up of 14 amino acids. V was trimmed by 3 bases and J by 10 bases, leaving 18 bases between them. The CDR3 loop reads CASSIDLKGRGAFF. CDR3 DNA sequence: TGTGCCAGTAGTATTGATTTAAAAGGCCGGGGAGCTTTCTTT.

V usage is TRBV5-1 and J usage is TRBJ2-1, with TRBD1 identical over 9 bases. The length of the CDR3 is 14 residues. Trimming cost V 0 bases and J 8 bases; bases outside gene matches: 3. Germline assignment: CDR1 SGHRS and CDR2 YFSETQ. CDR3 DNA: TGCGCCAGCAGCTTGGGACAGGGGGAGGATGAGCAGTTCTTC. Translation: CASSLGQGEDEQFF.

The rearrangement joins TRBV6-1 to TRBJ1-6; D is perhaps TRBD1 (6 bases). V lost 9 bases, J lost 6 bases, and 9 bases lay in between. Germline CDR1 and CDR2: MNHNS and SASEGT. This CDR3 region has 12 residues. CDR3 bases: TGTGCCAGTCTGGACAGTAATTCACCCCTCCACTTT. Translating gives CASLDSNSPLHF.

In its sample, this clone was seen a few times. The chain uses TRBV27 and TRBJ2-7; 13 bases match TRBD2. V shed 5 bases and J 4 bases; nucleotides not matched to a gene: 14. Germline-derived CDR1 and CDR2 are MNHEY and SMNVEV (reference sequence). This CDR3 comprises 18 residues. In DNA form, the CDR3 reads TGTGCCAGCAGTATACTTACTAGCGGGAGGGCCTCAGGGTACGAGCAGTACTTC. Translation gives CASSILTSGRASGYEQYF.

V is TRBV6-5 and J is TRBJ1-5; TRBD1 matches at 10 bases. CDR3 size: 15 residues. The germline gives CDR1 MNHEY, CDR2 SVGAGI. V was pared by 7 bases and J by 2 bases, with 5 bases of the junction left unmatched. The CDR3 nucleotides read TGTGCCAGCACCCCGACAGGGGGCGGCAATCAGCCCCAGCATTTT. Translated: CASTPTGGGNQPQHF.

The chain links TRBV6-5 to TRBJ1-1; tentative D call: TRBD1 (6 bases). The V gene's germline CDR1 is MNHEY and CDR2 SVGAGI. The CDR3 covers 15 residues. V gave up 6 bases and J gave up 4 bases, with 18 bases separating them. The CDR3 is CASSPLEGVGTEAFF. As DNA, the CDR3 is TGTGCCAGCAGCCCCCTCGAGGGGGTTGGCACTGAAGCTTTCTTT.

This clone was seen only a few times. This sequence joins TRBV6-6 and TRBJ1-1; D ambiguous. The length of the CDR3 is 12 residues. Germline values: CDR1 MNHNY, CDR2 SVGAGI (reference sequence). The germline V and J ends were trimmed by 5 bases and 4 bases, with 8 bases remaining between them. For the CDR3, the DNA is TGTGCCAGCAGTGCCCTTCCCACTGAAGCTTTCTTT. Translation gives CASSALPTEAFF.

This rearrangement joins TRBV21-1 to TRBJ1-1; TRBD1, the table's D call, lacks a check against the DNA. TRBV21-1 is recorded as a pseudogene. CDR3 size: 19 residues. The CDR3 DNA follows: TGTGCCAGCAGCGCGTGTCGTCGGACAAGCCTCTTCATGAACACTGAAGCTTTCTTT. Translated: CASSACRRTSLFMNTEAFF.

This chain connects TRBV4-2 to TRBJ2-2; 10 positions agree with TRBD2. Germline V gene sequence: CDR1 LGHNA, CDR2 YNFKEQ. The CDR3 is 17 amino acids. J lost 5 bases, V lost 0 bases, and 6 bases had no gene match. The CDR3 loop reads CASSQDLAGGWTGELFF. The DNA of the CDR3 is TGTGCCAGCAGCCAAGATTTAGCGGGGGGATGGACCGGGGAGCTGTTTTTT.

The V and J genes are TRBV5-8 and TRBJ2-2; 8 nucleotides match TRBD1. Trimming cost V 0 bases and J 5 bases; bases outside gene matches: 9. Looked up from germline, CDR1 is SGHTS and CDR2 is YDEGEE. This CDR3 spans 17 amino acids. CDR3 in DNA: TGTGCCAGCAGCTTGGGTGGCCGACAGGGGCTTACCGGGGAGCTGTTTTTT. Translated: CASSLGGRQGLTGELFF.

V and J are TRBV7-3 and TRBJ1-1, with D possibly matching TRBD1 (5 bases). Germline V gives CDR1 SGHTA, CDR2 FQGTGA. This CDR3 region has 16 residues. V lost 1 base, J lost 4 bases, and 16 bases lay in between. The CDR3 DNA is TGTGCCAGCAGCTTAAACCCCGGGGGGGTTCGCACTGAAGCTTTCTTT. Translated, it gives CASSLNPGGVRTEAFF.

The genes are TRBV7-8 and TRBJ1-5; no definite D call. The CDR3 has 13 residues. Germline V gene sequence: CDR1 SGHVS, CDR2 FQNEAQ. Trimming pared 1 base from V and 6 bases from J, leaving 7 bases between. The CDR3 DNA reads TGTGCCAGCAGCTTAGATGGACTTCAGCCCCAGCATTTT. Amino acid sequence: CASSLDGLQPQHF.

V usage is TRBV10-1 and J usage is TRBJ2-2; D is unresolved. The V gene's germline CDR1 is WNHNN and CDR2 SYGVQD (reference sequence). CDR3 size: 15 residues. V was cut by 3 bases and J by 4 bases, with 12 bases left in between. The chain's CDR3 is CASSDGAPGTGELFF. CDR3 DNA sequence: TGCGCCAGCAGTGATGGAGCCCCAGGCACCGGGGAGCTGTTTTTT.

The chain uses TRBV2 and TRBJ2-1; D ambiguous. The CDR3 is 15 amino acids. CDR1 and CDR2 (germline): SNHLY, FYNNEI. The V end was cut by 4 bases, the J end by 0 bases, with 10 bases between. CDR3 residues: CASSVERDSYNEQFF. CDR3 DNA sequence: TGTGCCAGCAGTGTGGAGCGAGACTCCTACAATGAGCAGTTCTTC.

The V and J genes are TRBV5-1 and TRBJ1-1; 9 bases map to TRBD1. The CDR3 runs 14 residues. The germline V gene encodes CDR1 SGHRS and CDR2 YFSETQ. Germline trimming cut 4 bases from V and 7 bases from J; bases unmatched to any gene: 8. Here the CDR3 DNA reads TGCGCCAGCAGCCCTTTAGGACAGGGGAGTGAAGCTTTCTTT. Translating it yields CASSPLGQGSEAFF.

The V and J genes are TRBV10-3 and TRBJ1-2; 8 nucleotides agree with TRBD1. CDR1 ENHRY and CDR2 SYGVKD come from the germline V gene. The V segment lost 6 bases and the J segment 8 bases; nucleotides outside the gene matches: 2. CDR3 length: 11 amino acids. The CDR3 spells CAIRSGGGYTF. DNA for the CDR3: TGTGCCATCAGATCAGGGGGCGGCTACACCTTC.